This T cell receptor beta chain was obtained from a study of cytomegalovirus exposure and HLA in healthy donors. Study-wide findings and caveats: HLA-A and HLA-B allele assignments for most subjects were reportedly predicted accurately using TCR beta sequences. With later analysis, a missense DCLRE1C variant became linked to TCR beta V- and J-gene trimming.

The PCR had 60 Vbeta and 13 Jbeta primers. In the source study's methods: Roughly 11 million of the 80 million or so unique TCR beta chains counted in a later analysis were shared. The data were produced by immunoSEQ multiplex PCR, yet TCRdb's version contains in-frame clones alone and is incomplete. V and J calls and clone size are copied from that table; D and trimming were computed from the DNA. This sample yields about 110,000 clones, of which approximately 84% are seen a single time; about 0.22% belongs to the top ten. As to this clone: Its antigen is currently unknown.

Trimming shortened V by 2 bases and J by 0 bases, and 18 bases separated the two germline ends. The CDR3 contains 19 residues. CDR1 is SGHRS and CDR2 is YFSETQ in the germline V gene. The clonotype originates from a man in his forties or fifties in good health and CMV-seronegative. The sample consisted of PBMCs. The rearrangement links TRBV5-1 to TRBJ2-6; the D is unclear. CDR3 in amino acids: CASSFPRSDIASGANVLTF. DNA for the CDR3: TGCGCCAGCAGCTTCCCGCGGAGTGATATTGCCTCTGGGGCCAACGTCCTGACTTTC. Together with reference TRBV5-1 and TRBJ2-6, the CDR3 gives the full variable domain: KAGVTQTPRYLIKTRGQQVTLSCSPISGHRSVSWYQQTPGQGLQFLFEYFSETQRNKGNFPGRFSGRQFSNSRSEMNVSTLELGDSALYLCASSFPRSDIASGANVLTFGAGSRLTVL.